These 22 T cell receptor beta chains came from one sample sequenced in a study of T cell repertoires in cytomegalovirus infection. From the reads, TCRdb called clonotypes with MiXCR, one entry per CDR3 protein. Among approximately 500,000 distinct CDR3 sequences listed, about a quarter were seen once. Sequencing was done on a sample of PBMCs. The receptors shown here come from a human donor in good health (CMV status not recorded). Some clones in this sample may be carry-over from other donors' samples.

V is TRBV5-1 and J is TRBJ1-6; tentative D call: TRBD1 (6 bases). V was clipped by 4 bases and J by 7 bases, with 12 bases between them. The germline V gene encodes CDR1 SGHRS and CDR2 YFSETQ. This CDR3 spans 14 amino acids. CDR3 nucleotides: TGCGCCAGCAGCCGACAGGCCGAAAATTCACCCCTCCACTTT. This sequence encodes CASSRQAENSPLHF.

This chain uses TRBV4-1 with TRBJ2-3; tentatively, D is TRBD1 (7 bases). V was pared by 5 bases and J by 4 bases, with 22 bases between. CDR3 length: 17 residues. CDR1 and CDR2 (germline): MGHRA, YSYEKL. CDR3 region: CASSSGLRGRGADTQYF. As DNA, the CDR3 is TGCGCCAGCAGCTCGGGATTAAGGGGCAGGGGGGCAGATACGCAGTATTTT.

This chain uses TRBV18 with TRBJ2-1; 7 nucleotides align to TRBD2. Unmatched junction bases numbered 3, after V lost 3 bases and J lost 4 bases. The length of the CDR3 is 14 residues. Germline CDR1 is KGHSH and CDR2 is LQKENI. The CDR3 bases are TGTGCCAGCTCACCGCCTAGCGGATACAATGAGCAGTTCTTC. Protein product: CASSPPSGYNEQFF.

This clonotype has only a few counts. The CDR3 spells CASTKGVDYGYTF. CDR3 DNA: TGTGCCAGCACCAAAGGGGTGGACTATGGCTACACCTTC. The gene calls are TRBV7-9 and TRBJ1-2; a possible D gene is TRBD1 (5 bases). V was cut by 7 bases and J by 3 bases, with 12 bases left in between. Germline CDR1 reads SEHNR; CDR2 reads FQNEAQ (reference sequence). This CDR3 contains 13 residues.

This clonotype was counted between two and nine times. CDR3 nucleotide sequence: TGCGCCAGCAGCCCGAGGTCCGGGTGGGGCGAGCAGTACGTC. It specifies CASSPRSGWGEQYV. The genes are TRBV4-1 and TRBJ2-7; D call uncertain. From germline, CDR1 is MGHRA and CDR2 YSYEKL. Trimming took off 4 bases at V and 6 bases at J, with 16 bases between the two ends. CDR3 length: 14 residues.

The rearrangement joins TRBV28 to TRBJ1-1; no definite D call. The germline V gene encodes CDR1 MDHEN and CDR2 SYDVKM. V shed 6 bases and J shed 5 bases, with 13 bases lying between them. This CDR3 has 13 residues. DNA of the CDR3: TGTGCCAGCAGCTCCGATATACGGACTGAAGCTTTCTTT. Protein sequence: CASSSDIRTEAFF.

In DNA, the CDR3 is TGTGCCAGCAGCTCTCTATCTCGGGGGACATTGAACACTGAAGCTTTCTTT. This gives the protein CASSSLSRGTLNTEAFF. The rearrangement uses TRBV11-3 and TRBJ1-1, with a weak D call TRBD1 (6 bases). This CDR3 has 17 amino acids. Trimming cost V 4 bases and J 0 bases, with 18 bases left between them. CDR1 and CDR2 (germline): SGHNT, YENEEA.

The CDR3: CASSSASGVYNEQFF. CDR3 nucleotides: TGTGCCAGCAGTTCGGCTAGCGGGGTCTACAATGAGCAGTTCTTC. This sequence joins TRBV27 and TRBJ2-1, with 9 bases aligning to TRBD2. From germline, CDR1 is MNHEY and CDR2 SMNVEV (reference sequence). This CDR3 region has 15 residues. Trimming took 4 bases from V and 3 from J; bases not matched to a gene: 4.

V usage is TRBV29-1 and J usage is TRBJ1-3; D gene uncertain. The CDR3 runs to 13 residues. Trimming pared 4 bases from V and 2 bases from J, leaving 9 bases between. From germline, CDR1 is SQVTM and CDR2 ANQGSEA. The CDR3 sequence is CSVGVGTGNTIYF. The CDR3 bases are TGCAGCGTTGGGGTAGGGACTGGAAACACCATATATTTT.

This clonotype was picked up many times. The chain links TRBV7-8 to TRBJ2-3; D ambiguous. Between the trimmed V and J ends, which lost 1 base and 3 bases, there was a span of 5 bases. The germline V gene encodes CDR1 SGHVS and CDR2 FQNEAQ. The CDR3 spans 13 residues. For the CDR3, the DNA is TGTGCCAGCAGCTTAGAAGAAACAGATACGCAGTATTTT. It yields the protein CASSLEETDTQYF.

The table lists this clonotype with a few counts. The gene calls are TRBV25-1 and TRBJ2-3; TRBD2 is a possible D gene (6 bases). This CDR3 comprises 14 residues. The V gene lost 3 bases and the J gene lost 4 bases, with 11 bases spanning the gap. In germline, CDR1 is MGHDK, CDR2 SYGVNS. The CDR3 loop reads CASSEEGVADTQYF. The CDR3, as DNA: TGTGCCAGCAGTGAGGAGGGAGTAGCAGATACGCAGTATTTT. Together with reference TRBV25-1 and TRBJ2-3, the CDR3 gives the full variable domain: EADIYQTPRYLVIGTGKKITLECSQTMGHDKMYWYQQDPGMELHLIHYSYGVNSTEKGDLSSESTVSRIRTEHFPLTLESARPSHTSQYLCASSEEGVADTQYFGPGTRLTVL.

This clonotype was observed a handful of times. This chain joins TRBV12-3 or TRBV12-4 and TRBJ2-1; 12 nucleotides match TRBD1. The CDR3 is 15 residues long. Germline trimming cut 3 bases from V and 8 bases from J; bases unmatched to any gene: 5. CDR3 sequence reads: CASSLGQGAMYEQFF. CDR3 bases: TGTGCCAGCAGTTTGGGACAGGGGGCTATGTATGAGCAGTTCTTC.

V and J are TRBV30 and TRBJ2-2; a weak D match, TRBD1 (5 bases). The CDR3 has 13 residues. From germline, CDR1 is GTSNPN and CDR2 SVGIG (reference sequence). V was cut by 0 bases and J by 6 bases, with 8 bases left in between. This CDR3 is CAWSVQVPGELFF. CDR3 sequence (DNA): TGTGCCTGGAGTGTACAGGTCCCCGGGGAGCTGTTTTTT.

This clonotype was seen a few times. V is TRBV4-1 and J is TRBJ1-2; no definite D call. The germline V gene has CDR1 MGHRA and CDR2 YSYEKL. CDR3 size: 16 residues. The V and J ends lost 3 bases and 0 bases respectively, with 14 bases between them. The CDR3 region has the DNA TGCGCCAGCAGCCACCTGGTGGGGAGCCCTAACTATGGCTACACCTTC. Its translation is CASSHLVGSPNYGYTF.

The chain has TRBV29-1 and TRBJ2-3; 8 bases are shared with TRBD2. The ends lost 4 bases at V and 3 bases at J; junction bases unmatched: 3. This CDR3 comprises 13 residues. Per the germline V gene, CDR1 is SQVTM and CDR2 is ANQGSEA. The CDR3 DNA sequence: TGCAGCGTTGGGGGACTAGGAACAGATACGCAGTATTTT. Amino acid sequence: CSVGGLGTDTQYF.

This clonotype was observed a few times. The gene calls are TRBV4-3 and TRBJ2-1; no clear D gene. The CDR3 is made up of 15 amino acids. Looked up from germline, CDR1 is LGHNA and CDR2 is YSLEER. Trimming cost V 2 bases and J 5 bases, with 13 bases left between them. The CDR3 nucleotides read TGCGCCAGCAGCCAACTGTCACGGGCGGACAATGAGCAGTTCTTC. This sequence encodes CASSQLSRADNEQFF.

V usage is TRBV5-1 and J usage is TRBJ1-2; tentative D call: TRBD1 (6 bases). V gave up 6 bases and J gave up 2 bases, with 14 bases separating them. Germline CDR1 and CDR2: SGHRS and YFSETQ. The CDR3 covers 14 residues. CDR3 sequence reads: CASTQEGQNYGYTF. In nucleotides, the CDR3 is TGCGCCAGCACCCAAGAGGGACAAAACTATGGCTACACCTTC.

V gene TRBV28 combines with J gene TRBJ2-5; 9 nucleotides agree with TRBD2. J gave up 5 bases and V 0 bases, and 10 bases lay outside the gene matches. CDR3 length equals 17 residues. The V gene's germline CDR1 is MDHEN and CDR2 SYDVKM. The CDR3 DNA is TGTGCCAGCAGTTTATGGGGGGGGCGGGAGGGGCTGGAGACCCAGTACTTC. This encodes CASSLWGGREGLETQYF.

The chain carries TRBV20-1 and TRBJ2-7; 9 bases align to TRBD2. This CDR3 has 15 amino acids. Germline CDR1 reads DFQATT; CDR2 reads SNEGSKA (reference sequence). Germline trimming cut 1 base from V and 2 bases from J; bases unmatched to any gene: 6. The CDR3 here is CSARAGAGGPYEQYV. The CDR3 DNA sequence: TGCAGTGCTAGAGCTGGAGCGGGAGGTCCCTACGAGCAGTACGTC.

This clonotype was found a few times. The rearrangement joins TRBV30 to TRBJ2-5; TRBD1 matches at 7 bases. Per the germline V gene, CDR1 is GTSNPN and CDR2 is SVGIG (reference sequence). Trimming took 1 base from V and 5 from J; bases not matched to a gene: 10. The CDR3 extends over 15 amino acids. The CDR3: CAWSARQGPWETQYF. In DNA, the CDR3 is TGTGCCTGGAGTGCCCGACAGGGACCTTGGGAGACCCAGTACTTC.

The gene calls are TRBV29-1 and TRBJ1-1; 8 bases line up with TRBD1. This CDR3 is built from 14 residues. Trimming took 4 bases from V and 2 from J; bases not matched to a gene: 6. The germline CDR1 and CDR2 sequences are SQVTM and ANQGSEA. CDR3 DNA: TGCAGCGTTGCCCGGGACAGGACTAACACTGAAGCTTTCTTT. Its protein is CSVARDRTNTEAFF.

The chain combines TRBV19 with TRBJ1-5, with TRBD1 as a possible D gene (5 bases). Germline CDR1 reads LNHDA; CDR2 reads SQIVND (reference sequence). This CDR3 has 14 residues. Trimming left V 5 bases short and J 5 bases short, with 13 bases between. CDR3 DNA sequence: TGTGCCAGTAGTGTACCGGGACCGCATCAGCCCCAGCATTTT. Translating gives CASSVPGPHQPQHF.